This T cell receptor (beta chain) emerged from a study of regulatory T cells in long-lasting Graves disease. Time point here: newly diagnosed GD, antithyroid drugs for less than 3 months. Researchers made the TCR library from RNA that was extracted from PBMCs. Notes on the study in general: With 2,741 shared public clonotypes, persistent patients exceeded new patients, who shared over 850. Persistent disease preferred TRBV28, TRBJ1-2 and TRBJ2-5; new disease, TRBV20-1 and TRBJ2-1. Lower TCR diversity characterized persistent Graves' patients relative to newly diagnosed patients.

According to the study, TCR beta libraries were built with iRepertoire HTBI primers and CDR3-region Arm-PCR. TCRdb re-called the multiplex PCR reads with MiXCR, one entry per CDR3 protein. The table lists more than 300,000 distinct CDR3 sequences, roughly 15% of them singletons. The CDR3 runs 15 residues. Trimming took 4 bases from V and 3 from J; bases not matched to a gene: 4. The sample holds many counts of this clonotype. Its antigen is currently unknown. The chain combines TRBV12-3 or TRBV12-4 with TRBJ1-4, with 8 bases aligning to TRBD1. This material consisted of peripheral blood mononuclear cells (PBMCs), taken at new diagnosis, from a patient treated with antithyroid drugs. This TCR was sampled from a female donor with Graves disease. Here the CDR3 DNA reads TGTGCCAGCAGTTATCAGGGGGCCGCTAATGAAAAACTGTTTTTT. Protein sequence: CASSYQGAANEKLFF.